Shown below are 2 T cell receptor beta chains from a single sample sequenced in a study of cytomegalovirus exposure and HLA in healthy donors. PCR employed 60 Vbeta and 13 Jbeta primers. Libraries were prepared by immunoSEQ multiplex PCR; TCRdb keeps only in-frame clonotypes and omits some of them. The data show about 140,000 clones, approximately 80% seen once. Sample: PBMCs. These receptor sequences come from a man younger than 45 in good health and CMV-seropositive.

CDR3 residues: CASSLGGLATNTGELFF. The CDR3 region has the DNA TGTGCCAGCAGCTTAGGTGGACTAGCGACGAACACCGGGGAGCTGTTTTTT. The genes are TRBV7-9 and TRBJ2-2, with TRBD2 matching 9 bases. CDR3 size: 17 residues. CDR1 SEHNR and CDR2 FQNEAQ come from the germline V gene (reference sequence). The J segment lost 0 bases and the V segment lost 1 base, leaving 3 bases of the junction unmatched.

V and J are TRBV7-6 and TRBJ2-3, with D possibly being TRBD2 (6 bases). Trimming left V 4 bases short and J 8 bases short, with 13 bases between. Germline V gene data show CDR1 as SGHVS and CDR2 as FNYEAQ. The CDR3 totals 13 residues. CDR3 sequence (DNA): TGTGCCAGCAGCTCTGGGCTCGGGGGTACGCAGTATTTT. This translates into CASSSGLGGTQYF.